This T cell receptor (beta chain) was recorded in a study of T-cell reconstitution after alpha-beta-depleted transplantation in children (dated by TCRdb to 2016 to 2017). Some background on the complete study: Using TCR repertoire profiling, the study quantitatively followed how T-cell immune reconstitution unfolded in children after TCRalphabeta/CD19-depleted allogeneic hematopoietic cell transplantation. General study outcomes and caveats: The high TCRbeta diversity at day 60 in some patients was ascribed to recipient T cells and intrathymic progenitors that had survived conditioning. The frequencies of hyperexpanded clones fell over the following months, and after one year, T-cell counts and TCRbeta diversity were mostly attributed to newly produced T cells. The apparently early alphabetaT-cell count recovery about two months after transplant was reportedly dependent on only several hundred rapidly expanded clones derived from non-depleted graft cells.

As regards this clonotype: Its antigen is not yet known. No much larger clonotype is one base removed from it; base qualities were not supplied.

V and J lose 8 bases and 6 bases, and a span of 19 bases separates them. CDR1 and CDR2, looked up from the germline V gene, are SGHVS and FNYEAQ. Its CDR3 holds 15 amino acids, cysteine through phenylalanine. CDR3 DNA is the only sequence kept; it has 45 bases, read in frame from the first base. Library preparation employed PCR. The instrument was an Illumina HiSeq 2500. TCR libraries were prepared with molecular barcoding, using unique molecular identifiers to normalize TCRbeta repertoire quantification. In TCRdb, the public reads were trimmed at Q25 with fastp and aligned with MiXCR, with productive beta chains retained. Rows with one shared CDR3 protein collapse into an entry with the most common genes and DNA. For this sample the table gives 350,000 to 500,000 distinct CDR3 sequences, of which around two fifths were detected only once. Clones ranked in the top ten supply approximately 25% of the sample.

In the paper's terms, the treatment or condition label means: allogeneic hematopoietic cell transplantation with graft depleted of TCRalphabeta T cells and CD19 B cells. The transplant recipients were children given TCRalphabeta/CD19-depleted allogeneic hematopoietic cell grafts. The receptor chain draws on TRBV7-6 and TRBJ2-2; there is no confident call for the D gene. The TCR was taken from a girl aged 2 to 9 with aplastic anemia, due to receive a stem cell transplant. Sequenced here: PBMCs, sampled before TCRalphabeta/CD19-depleted stem cell transplant. The CDR3 region has the sequence CASFSAPIKAGELFF. The sequence in DNA is TGTGCCAGCTTTTCGGCCCCGATAAAGGCCGGGGAGCTGTTTTTT.